These 14 T cell receptor beta chains share one sample of origin, sequenced in a study of T cell responses to AZD1222 COVID-19 vaccine. Sequencing was performed with immunoSEQ multiplex PCR; in TCRdb, only in-frame clones are kept and a portion is missing. The sample includes about 150,000 clones, about 88% seen only once; the top ten take 3.1%. The material sequenced was peripheral blood, taken on day 0 of AZD1222 vaccination. The receptors originated from an adult in good health.

The gene calls are TRBV7-8 and TRBJ2-7; 13 bases map to TRBD2. Germline-derived CDR1 and CDR2 are SGHVS and FQNEAQ. The CDR3 is 15 residues long. The V and J ends lost 5 bases and 4 bases, in that order; junction bases with no gene match: 5. The CDR3 nucleotides are TGTGCCAGCAGCCCGACTAGCGGGGGGTTTTACGAGCAGTACTTC. Amino acids: CASSPTSGGFYEQYF.

V gene TRBV7-2 combines with J gene TRBJ1-4; unclear D gene. Deletions cut 5 bases from V and 8 bases from J, with 12 bases between. Germline assignment: CDR1 SGHTA and CDR2 FQGNSA. The CDR3 runs to 13 residues. CDR3 residues: CASSPALFEKLFF. The CDR3, as DNA: TGTGCCAGCAGCCCCGCGCTGTTCGAAAAACTGTTTTTT.

The rearrangement links TRBV28 to TRBJ1-2, with 8 bases lining up with TRBD1. CDR1 is MDHEN and CDR2 is SYDVKM in the germline V gene. The CDR3 is 15 residues long. The V segment lost 7 bases and the J segment 4 bases; nucleotides outside the gene matches: 11. The CDR3, as DNA: TGTGCCAGCATCCCATGGGACAGGCTGGCCTATGGCTACACCTTC. Translation gives CASIPWDRLAYGYTF.

This clone occurred once. This chain connects TRBV21-1 to TRBJ1-5. TRBV21-1 is a pseudogene. The CDR3 is 16 amino acids. CDR3 protein: CASSKGLGPSNQPQHF. In DNA form, the CDR3 reads TGTGCCAGCAGCAAAGGATTGGGACCGAGCAATCAGCCCCAGCATTTT.

This clone came up once. The CDR3 spells CASSLTSLATNEKLFF. The CDR3 region has the DNA TGTGCCAGCAGTTTAACCAGCCTTGCAACTAATGAAAAACTGTTTTTT. The V gene is TRBV28, the J gene TRBJ1-4; unclear D gene. The CDR3 extends over 16 amino acids. CDR1 MDHEN and CDR2 SYDVKM come from the germline V gene. Trimming shortened V by 2 bases and J by 0 bases, and 10 bases separated the two germline ends.

This clone was picked up one time. The chain uses TRBV5-1 and TRBJ1-3; D is unresolved. Germline lookup yields CDR1 SGHRS and CDR2 YFSETQ. V was cut by 3 bases and J by 4 bases, with 11 bases left in between. CDR3 length: 14 residues. Written as DNA, the CDR3 is TGCGCCAGCAGCTCTGCCGGTGGCGGAAACACCATATATTTT. Amino acids: CASSSAGGGNTIYF.

The rearrangement uses TRBV7-8 and TRBJ1-5, with D perhaps matching TRBD1 (5 bases). V gave up 2 bases and J gave up 5 bases, with 13 bases separating them. The CDR3 is made up of 15 amino acids. The germline V gene has CDR1 SGHVS and CDR2 FQNEAQ. This CDR3 is CASSLIWMGDQPQHF. The CDR3 DNA sequence: TGTGCCAGCAGCTTAATTTGGATGGGGGATCAGCCCCAGCATTTT.

CDR3 in amino acids: CASSLGLAETQYF. The CDR3 DNA sequence: TGTGCCAGCAGCTTAGGACTAGCCGAGACCCAGTACTTC. V is TRBV7-9 and J is TRBJ2-5; 7 bases map to TRBD2. The CDR3 is made up of 13 amino acids. Germline lookup yields CDR1 SEHNR and CDR2 FQNEAQ (reference sequence). V shed 1 base and J 5 bases; nucleotides not matched to a gene: 1.

The chain uses TRBV6-2 or TRBV6-3 and TRBJ2-3; the D gene is possibly TRBD1 (5 bases). This CDR3 contains 13 residues. In germline, CDR1 is MNHEY, CDR2 SVGEGT. Trimming stripped 8 bases from V and 1 base from J, with 10 bases between. This CDR3 is CASCLTGTDTQYF. Written as DNA, the CDR3 is TGTGCCAGCTGTTTGACAGGCACAGATACGCAGTATTTT.

The V and J genes are TRBV4-3 and TRBJ2-3; D gene uncertain. The V gene lost 4 bases and the J gene lost 0 bases, with 14 bases spanning the gap. The V gene's germline CDR1 is LGHNA and CDR2 YSLEER. The CDR3 covers 16 residues. CDR3 amino acids: CASSRGPSLSTDTQYF. The CDR3 bases are TGCGCCAGCAGCCGTGGACCGAGCTTAAGCACAGATACGCAGTATTTT.

The table lists this clone with a count of one. The V gene is TRBV3-1 (or the pseudogene TRBV3-2), the J gene TRBJ1-5; D might be TRBD1 (6 bases). From germline, CDR1 is LGHDT and CDR2 YNNKEL (reference sequence). V was pared by 11 bases and J by 7 bases, with 18 bases between. This CDR3 is built from 13 residues. The CDR3 coding sequence is TGTGCCTCAGGTCGGGGGGCAGGGCAGCCCCAGCATTTT. It specifies CASGRGAGQPQHF.

The rearrangement links TRBV5-6 to TRBJ1-4; weak D call: TRBD1 (5 bases). CDR1 and CDR2 (germline): SGHDT, YYEEEE. The CDR3 is 15 residues long. V was pared by 4 bases and J by 5 bases, with 15 bases between. The CDR3 nucleotides are TGTGCCAGCAGCCGAAGGGGAGAGTTGAATGAAAAACTGTTTTTT. It encodes CASSRRGELNEKLFF.

The V call is TRBV3-1 (or the pseudogene TRBV3-2), the J call TRBJ2-7; 12 positions match TRBD2. Trimming took 4 bases from V and 6 from J; bases not matched to a gene: 4. The germline CDR1 and CDR2 sequences are LGHDT and YNNKEL (reference sequence). There are 14 residues in the CDR3. The CDR3 spells CASSLTSGGTEQYF. The CDR3 DNA reads TGTGCCAGCAGCCTTACTAGCGGGGGGACCGAGCAGTACTTC.

The V call is TRBV19, the J call TRBJ1-1; TRBD1 agrees at 9 bases. CDR3 length: 16 amino acids. With 6 bases clipped from V and 0 bases from J, the junction kept 8 bases outside the gene matches. CDR1 is LNHDA, CDR2 SQIVND, per germline (reference sequence). DNA for the CDR3: TGTGCCAGTAGACACCTCCGGGACAGGGTGAACACTGAAGCTTTCTTT. The encoded protein is CASRHLRDRVNTEAFF.